Each of the 5 T cell receptor beta chains below was sequenced from the same sample in a study of beta chain features in type 1 diabetes. TCRB transcripts that were expressed got sequenced, as all of the isolated RNA had been reverse transcribed. Assay: immunoSEQ multiplex PCR; the TCRdb copy retains only in-frame clones and omits some. The sample includes around 110,000 clones, roughly 15% seen only once; the top ten take over 2%. Study-wide results and caveats: Researchers report that Type 1 diabetes patients had moderately but significantly shorter TCRB CDR3s across all four CD4+ subsets.

These receptors have no identified antigens. Sample: central memory CD4+ T cells from blood. The receptors were sampled from a man younger than 45 with type 1 diabetes.

V and J are TRBV27 and TRBJ1-4; D remains ambiguous. CDR1 and CDR2 (germline): MNHEY, SMNVEV (reference sequence). The CDR3 contains 15 residues. V dropped 4 bases and J dropped 8 bases, with 17 bases sitting between them. CDR3 amino acids: CASSSDESGGEKLFF. The CDR3 bases are TGTGCCAGCAGTTCGGACGAGAGTGGAGGAGAAAAACTGTTTTTT.

This clone was recorded a few times. V gene TRBV6-1 combines with J gene TRBJ2-3, with D perhaps matching TRBD2 (7 bases). This CDR3 is built from 13 residues. Per the germline V gene, CDR1 is MNHNS and CDR2 is SASEGT. The V and J ends lost 6 bases and 11 bases respectively, with 18 bases between them. CDR3 sequence reads: CASRWTDGEGQYF. The CDR3 DNA is TGTGCCAGCAGGTGGACAGACGGGGAGGGGCAGTATTTT.

This clone was counted only a few times. The rearrangement uses TRBV4-1 and TRBJ2-1; D possibly corresponds to TRBD2 (6 bases). This CDR3 region has 16 residues. The germline gives CDR1 MGHRA, CDR2 YSYEKL. V lost 1 base and J 0 bases, leaving 10 bases between the germline ends. The CDR3 region is CASSQAGGASYNEQFF. CDR3 coding DNA: TGCGCCAGCAGCCAAGCCGGCGGGGCCTCCTACAATGAGCAGTTCTTC.

This clone was picked up a small number of times. The CDR3 DNA is TGTGCCAGCGGGAGTGTGTGGGGAGAGACCCAGTACTTC. This codes for CASGSVWGETQYF. The chain combines TRBV2 with TRBJ2-5, with D perhaps matching TRBD2 (5 bases). The germline V and J ends were trimmed by 8 bases and 4 bases, with 14 bases remaining between them. The CDR3 sequence is 13 residues long. Germline V gene lookup returns CDR1 SNHLY and CDR2 FYNNEI.

The chain combines TRBV5-1 with TRBJ1-3, with 9 bases matching TRBD1. V gave up 3 bases and J gave up 0 bases; unmatched junction bases: 7. The CDR3 is 17 amino acids. Looked up from germline, CDR1 is SGHRS and CDR2 is YFSETQ. The CDR3 sequence is CASSSGQGLVSGNTIYF. The DNA of the CDR3 is TGCGCCAGCAGCTCGGGACAGGGACTTGTCTCTGGAAACACCATATATTTT.